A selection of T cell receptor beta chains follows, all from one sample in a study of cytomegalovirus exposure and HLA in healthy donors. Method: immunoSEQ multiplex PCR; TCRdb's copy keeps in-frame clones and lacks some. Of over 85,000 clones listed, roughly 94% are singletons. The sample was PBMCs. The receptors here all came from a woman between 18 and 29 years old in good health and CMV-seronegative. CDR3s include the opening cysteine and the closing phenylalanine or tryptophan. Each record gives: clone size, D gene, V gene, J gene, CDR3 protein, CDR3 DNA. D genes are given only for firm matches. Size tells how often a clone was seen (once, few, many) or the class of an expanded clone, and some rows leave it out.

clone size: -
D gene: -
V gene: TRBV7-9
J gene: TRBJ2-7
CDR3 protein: CASSGTDSYEQYF
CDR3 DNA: TGTGCCAGCAGCGGGACTGACTCCTACGAGCAGTACTTC

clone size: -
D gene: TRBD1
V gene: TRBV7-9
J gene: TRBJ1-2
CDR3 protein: CASSLSRIVGQGGYYGYTF
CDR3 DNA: TGTGCCAGCAGCTTGTCTCGTATCGTGGGACAGGGAGGATACTATGGCTACACCTTC

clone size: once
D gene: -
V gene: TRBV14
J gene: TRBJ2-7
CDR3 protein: CASSQDDRPTAYEQYF
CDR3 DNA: TGTGCCAGCAGCCAAGATGACAGGCCTACGGCGTACGAGCAGTACTTC

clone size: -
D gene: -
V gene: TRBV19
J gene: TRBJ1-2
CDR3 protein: CASNSQGSGYTF
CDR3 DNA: TGTGCCAGTAACTCACAGGGAAGCGGCTACACCTTC

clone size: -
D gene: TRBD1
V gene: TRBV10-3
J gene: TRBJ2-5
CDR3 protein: CAIAEDRAGETQYF
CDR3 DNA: TGTGCCATAGCTGAGGACAGGGCGGGAGAGACCCAGTACTTC

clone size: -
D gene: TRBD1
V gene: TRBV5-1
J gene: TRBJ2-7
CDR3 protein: CASSLVGTGGIYEQYF
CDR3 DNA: TGCGCCAGCAGCTTGGTAGGGACAGGGGGTATCTACGAGCAGTACTTC

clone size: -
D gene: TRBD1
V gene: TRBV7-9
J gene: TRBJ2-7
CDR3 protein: CASSSRDRGLYEQYF
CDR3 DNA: TGTGCCAGCAGCTCCCGGGACAGGGGGTTGTACGAGCAGTACTTC

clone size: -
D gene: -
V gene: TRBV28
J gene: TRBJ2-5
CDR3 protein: CASSLAGSLETQYF
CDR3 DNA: TGTGCCAGCAGTTTAGCAGGGTCTCTGGAGACCCAGTACTTC

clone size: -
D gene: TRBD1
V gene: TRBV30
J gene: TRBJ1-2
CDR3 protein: CAWSVQTGGGYTF
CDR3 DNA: TGTGCCTGGAGTGTACAGACAGGGGGCGGCTACACCTTC

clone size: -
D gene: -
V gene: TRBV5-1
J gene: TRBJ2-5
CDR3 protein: CASQIGVLGETQYF
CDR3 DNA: TGCGCCAGCCAGATAGGGGTGCTTGGGGAGACCCAGTACTTC

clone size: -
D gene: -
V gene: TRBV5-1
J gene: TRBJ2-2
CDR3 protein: CASRAVETGNTGELFF
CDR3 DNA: TGCGCCAGCAGGGCTGTGGAGACAGGGAACACCGGGGAGCTGTTTTTT

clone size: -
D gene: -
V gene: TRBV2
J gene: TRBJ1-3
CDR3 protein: CASSEAGRSGNTIYF
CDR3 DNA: TGTGCCAGCAGTGAAGCCGGTCGCTCTGGAAACACCATATATTTT

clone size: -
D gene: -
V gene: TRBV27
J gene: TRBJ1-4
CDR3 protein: CASRANTGLVEKLFF
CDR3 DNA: TGTGCCAGCAGGGCTAACACAGGGTTAGTGGAAAAACTGTTTTTT

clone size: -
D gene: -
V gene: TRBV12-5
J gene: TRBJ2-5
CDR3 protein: CASGLGLVWDKEETQYF
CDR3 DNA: TGTGCTAGTGGTTTGGGTTTAGTCTGGGACAAGGAAGAGACCCAGTACTTC

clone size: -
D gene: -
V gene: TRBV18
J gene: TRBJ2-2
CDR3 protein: CASSPSTGLKVSGELFF
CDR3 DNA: TGTGCCAGCTCACCTTCGACAGGCCTCAAGGTATCCGGGGAGCTGTTTTTT

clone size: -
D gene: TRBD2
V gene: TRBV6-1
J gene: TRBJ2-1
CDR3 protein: CASSELGPRAGPENNEQFF
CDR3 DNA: TGTGCCAGCAGTGAATTGGGGCCTAGAGCGGGACCAGAAAACAATGAGCAGTTCTTC

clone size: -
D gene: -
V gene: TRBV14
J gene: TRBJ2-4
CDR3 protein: CASSQDPADIQYF
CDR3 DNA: TGTGCCAGCAGCCAAGACCCGGCGGACATTCAGTACTTC

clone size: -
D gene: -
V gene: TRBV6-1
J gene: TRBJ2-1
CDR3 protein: CASSEARGEQFF
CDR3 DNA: TGTGCCAGCAGTGAAGCACGGGGTGAGCAGTTCTTC

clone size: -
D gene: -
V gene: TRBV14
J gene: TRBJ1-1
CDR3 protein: CASSQYTGNTEAFF
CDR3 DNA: TGTGCCAGCAGCCAGTACACAGGGAACACTGAAGCTTTCTTT

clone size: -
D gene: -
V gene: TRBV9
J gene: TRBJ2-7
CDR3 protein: CASSVDGSPYEQYF
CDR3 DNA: TGTGCCAGCAGCGTAGATGGTAGCCCCTACGAGCAGTACTTC

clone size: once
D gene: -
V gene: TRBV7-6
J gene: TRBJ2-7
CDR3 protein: CASSLAQGYEQYF
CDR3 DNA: TGTGCCAGCAGCTTAGCGCAGGGGTACGAGCAGTACTTC

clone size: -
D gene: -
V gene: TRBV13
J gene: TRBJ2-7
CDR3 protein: CASSLQDRYYEQYF
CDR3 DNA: TGTGCCAGCAGCCTCCAGGACAGATACTACGAGCAGTACTTC

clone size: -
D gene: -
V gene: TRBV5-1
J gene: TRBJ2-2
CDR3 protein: CASSLTGNTGELFF
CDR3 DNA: TGCGCCAGCAGCTTAACAGGGAACACCGGGGAGCTGTTTTTT

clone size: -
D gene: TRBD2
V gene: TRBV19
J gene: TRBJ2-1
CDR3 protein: CASSTRTSGYNEQFF
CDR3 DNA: TGTGCCAGTAGTACCCGGACTAGCGGATACAATGAGCAGTTCTTC

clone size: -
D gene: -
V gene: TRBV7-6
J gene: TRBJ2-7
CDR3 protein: CASSLSHNYEQYF
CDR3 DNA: TGTGCCAGCAGCTTATCGCACAACTACGAGCAGTACTTC

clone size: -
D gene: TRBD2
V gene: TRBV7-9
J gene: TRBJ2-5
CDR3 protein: CASSPPGTSGQETQYF
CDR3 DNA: TGTGCCAGCAGCCCCCCCGGGACTAGCGGCCAAGAGACCCAGTACTTC

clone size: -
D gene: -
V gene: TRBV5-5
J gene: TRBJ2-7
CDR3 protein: CASSQAYEQYF
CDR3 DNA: TGTGCCAGCAGCCAGGCCTACGAGCAGTACTTC

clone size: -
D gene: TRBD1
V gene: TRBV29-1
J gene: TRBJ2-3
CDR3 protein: CSVRKGALRSTDTQYF
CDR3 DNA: TGCAGCGTCCGAAAGGGGGCCCTTCGGAGCACAGATACGCAGTATTTT

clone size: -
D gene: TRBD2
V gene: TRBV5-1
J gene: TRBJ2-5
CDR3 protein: CASSNRLAGAHVQETQYF
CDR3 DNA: TGCGCCAGCAGCAACCGACTAGCGGGAGCACACGTTCAAGAGACCCAGTACTTC

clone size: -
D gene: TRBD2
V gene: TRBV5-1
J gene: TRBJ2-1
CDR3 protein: CASSWPDSGNSYNEQFF
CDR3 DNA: TGCGCCAGCAGCTGGCCCGATAGCGGGAACTCCTACAATGAGCAGTTCTTC

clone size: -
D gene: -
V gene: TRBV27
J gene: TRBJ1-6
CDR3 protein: CASSSRTVNKFTGNSPLHF
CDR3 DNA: TGTGCCAGCAGTTCCCGGACAGTTAATAAGTTTACCGGTAATTCACCCCTCCACTTT

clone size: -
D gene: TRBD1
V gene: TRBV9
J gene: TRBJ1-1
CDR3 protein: CASSGEAQGAAAFF
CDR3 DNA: TGTGCCAGCAGCGGCGAAGCACAGGGGGCGGCAGCTTTCTTT

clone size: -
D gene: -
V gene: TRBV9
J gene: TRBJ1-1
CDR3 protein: CASSVVSRMNTEAFF
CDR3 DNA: TGTGCCAGCAGCGTTGTCTCCAGAATGAACACTGAAGCTTTCTTT

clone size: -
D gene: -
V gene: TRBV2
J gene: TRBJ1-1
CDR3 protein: CASRGGTEAFF
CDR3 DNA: TGTGCCAGCAGAGGGGGCACTGAAGCTTTCTTT

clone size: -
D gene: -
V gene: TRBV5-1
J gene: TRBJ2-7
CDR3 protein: CASSLASPYEQYF
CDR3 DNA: TGCGCCAGCAGCTTGGCCAGTCCCTACGAGCAGTACTTC

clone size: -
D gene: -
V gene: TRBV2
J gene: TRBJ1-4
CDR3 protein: CASGLRDQNEKLFF
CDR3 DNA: TGTGCCAGCGGACTAAGGGATCAGAATGAAAAACTGTTTTTT

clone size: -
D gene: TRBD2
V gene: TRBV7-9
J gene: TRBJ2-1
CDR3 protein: CASSPPGLAGVAEQFF
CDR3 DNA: TGTGCCAGCAGCCCCCCGGGACTAGCGGGAGTCGCGGAGCAGTTCTTC

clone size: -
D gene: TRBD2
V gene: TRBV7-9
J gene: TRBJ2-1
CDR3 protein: CASSLANGLAGLEQFF
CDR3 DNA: TGTGCCAGCAGCTTAGCAAATGGACTAGCGGGACTTGAGCAGTTCTTC

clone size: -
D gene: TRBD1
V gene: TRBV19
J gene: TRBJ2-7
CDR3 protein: CASRPTGQGFWEQYF
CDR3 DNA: TGTGCCAGTAGACCAACCGGACAGGGGTTCTGGGAGCAGTACTTC

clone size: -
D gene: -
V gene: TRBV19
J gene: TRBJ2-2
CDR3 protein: CASSPPTLWSGELFF
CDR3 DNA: TGTGCCAGTAGCCCCCCTACTCTATGGTCCGGGGAGCTGTTTTTT

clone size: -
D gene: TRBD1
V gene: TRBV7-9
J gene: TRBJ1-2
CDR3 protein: CASSPGQVAYGYTF
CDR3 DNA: TGTGCCAGCAGCCCGGGACAGGTCGCCTATGGCTACACCTTC

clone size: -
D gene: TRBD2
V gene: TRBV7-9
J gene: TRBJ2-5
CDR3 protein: CASMLAGGETQYF
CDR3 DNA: TGTGCCAGCATGTTGGCCGGGGGGGAGACCCAGTACTTC

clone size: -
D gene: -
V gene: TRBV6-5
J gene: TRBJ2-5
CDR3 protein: CASAPSYGGQETQYF
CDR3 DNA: TGTGCCAGCGCCCCCAGTTATGGGGGGCAAGAGACCCAGTACTTC

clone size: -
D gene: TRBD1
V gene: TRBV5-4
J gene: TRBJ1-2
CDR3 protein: CASSAGTGSGYGYTF
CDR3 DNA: TGTGCCAGCAGCGCCGGGACAGGGTCTGGCTATGGCTACACCTTC

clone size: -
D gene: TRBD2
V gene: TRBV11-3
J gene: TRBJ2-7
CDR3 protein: CASSLDGTSASHEQYF
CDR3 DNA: TGTGCCAGCAGCTTAGATGGGACTAGCGCCTCCCACGAGCAGTACTTC

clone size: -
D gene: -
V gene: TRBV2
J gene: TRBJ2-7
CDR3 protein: CASGGNSQEQYF
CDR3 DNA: TGTGCCAGCGGTGGTAACTCCCAAGAGCAGTACTTC

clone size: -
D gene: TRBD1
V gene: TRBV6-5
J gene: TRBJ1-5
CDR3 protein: CASSRQGSQPQHF
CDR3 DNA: TGTGCCAGCAGTAGACAGGGGTCTCAGCCCCAGCATTTT

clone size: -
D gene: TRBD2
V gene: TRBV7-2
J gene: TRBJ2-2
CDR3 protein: CASSLGLAGRTGELFF
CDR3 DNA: TGTGCCAGCAGCTTAGGACTAGCGGGAAGGACCGGGGAGCTGTTTTTT

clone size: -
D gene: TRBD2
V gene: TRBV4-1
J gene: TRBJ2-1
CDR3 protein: CASSQILAGGLNEQFF
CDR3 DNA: TGCGCCAGCAGCCAAATACTAGCGGGGGGGCTCAATGAGCAGTTCTTC

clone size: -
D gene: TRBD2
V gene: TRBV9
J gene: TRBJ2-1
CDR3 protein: CASSKGTSGYNEQFF
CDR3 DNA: TGTGCCAGCAGCAAAGGGACTAGCGGATACAATGAGCAGTTCTTC

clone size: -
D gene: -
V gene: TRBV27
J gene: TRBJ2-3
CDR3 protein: CASSLYPRPDTQYF
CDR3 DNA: TGTGCCAGCAGTTTATATCCGAGGCCAGATACGCAGTATTTT

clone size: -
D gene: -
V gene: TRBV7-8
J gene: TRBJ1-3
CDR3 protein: CASSLATGSGNTIYF
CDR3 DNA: TGTGCCAGCAGCTTAGCGACAGGCTCTGGAAACACCATATATTTT